These 10 T cell receptor beta chains share one sample of origin, sequenced in a study of blood T cells in healthy people across ages. A second PCR, run for roughly 6 to 11 cycles, used a sample-barcoded 5' primer plus a J-beta primer mix. TCRdb analysed the 5' RACE reads with MiXCR anew, one entry per CDR3 protein. The table shows about 580,000 distinct CDR3 sequences, with 40% to 55% occurring only once. The sequenced material came from blood. The receptors here all came from an elderly man in good health.

Regarding this clonotype: This may stem from a read error, because a much larger clone lies one nucleotide away. The chain carries TRBV6-5 and TRBJ1-1; D remains ambiguous. The CDR3 spans 13 residues. The V gene's germline CDR1 is MNHEY and CDR2 SVGAGI. The V and J ends lost 5 bases and 6 bases respectively, with 13 bases between them. The CDR3 DNA reads as TGTGCCAGCAGTGACGAGGGCCAGGCTGAAGCTTTCTTT. This codes for CASSDEGQAEAFF.

V is TRBV5-1 and J is TRBJ2-3, with D hard to call. From germline, CDR1 is SGHRS and CDR2 YFSETQ. The CDR3 covers 14 residues. V lost 0 bases, J lost 5 bases, and 10 bases lay in between. The CDR3 DNA reads as TGCGCCAGCAGCTTGGTAGTCAAACGAGATACGCAGTATTTT. Translating gives CASSLVVKRDTQYF.

This rearrangement joins TRBV12-3 or TRBV12-4 to TRBJ2-7, with D possibly matching TRBD2 (5 bases). Judging by the DNA end, TRBJ2-5 fits better; the J call may be wrong. The CDR3 has 14 amino acids. CDR3 loop: CASNQGLGGETQYF. As DNA, the CDR3 is TGTGCCAGCAACCAAGGACTGGGCGGCGAGACCCAGTACTTC.

V gene TRBV12-3 or TRBV12-4 combines with J gene TRBJ2-3; TRBD1 matches at 8 bases. This CDR3 spans 13 amino acids. The V and J ends lost 6 bases and 2 bases, in that order; junction bases with no gene match: 1. Here the CDR3 DNA reads TGTGCCAGCAGGACAGGGGACACAGATACGCAGTATTTT. It specifies CASRTGDTDTQYF.

This clonotype was found many times. The chain has TRBV6-6 and TRBJ1-5; 8 bases align to TRBD1. The CDR3 spans 14 residues. J was trimmed by 9 bases and V by 7 bases; bases with no gene match: 11. The germline V gene encodes CDR1 MNHNY and CDR2 SVGAGI (reference sequence). The CDR3 is CASTSDRGRGPQHF. CDR3 coding DNA: TGTGCCAGCACTTCCGACAGGGGCCGGGGGCCCCAGCATTTT.

J is TRBJ2-4 and V is TRBV15; D gene unclear. The CDR3 totals 14 residues. The V and J ends lost 4 bases and 0 bases respectively, with 7 bases between them. The germline V gene has CDR1 LNHNV and CDR2 YYDKDF (reference sequence). CDR3 nucleotides: TGTGCCACCAGCACCCAATTAGCCAAAAACATTCAGTACTTC. Translation: CATSTQLAKNIQYF.

With regard to this clonotype: Germline is not matched at one junction end, which may reflect a read error. The CDR3 sequence is CASSSLAVGSYNEQFF. The DNA for the CDR3 is TGTGCTAGCAGCTCCCTCGCGGTGGGATCCTACAATGAGCAGTTCTTC. The J gene is TRBJ2-1, the V gene TRBV7-7; D not resolved. CDR3 length: 16 amino acids. CDR1 SSHAT and CDR2 FNYEAQ come from the germline V gene (reference sequence).

The chain's CDR3 is CASSWKSGGETQYF. DNA for the CDR3: TGTGCCAGCAGTTGGAAAAGCGGGGGCGAGACCCAGTACTTC. J is TRBJ2-7 and V is TRBV12-3 or TRBV12-4, with TRBD2 matching 8 bases. The closer fit of TRBJ2-5 to the DNA end suggests the J call may be wrong. The CDR3 extends over 14 amino acids.

The sample holds a few counts of this clonotype. V gene TRBV3-1 combines with J gene TRBJ2-7, with D tentatively TRBD1 (6 bases). CDR3 length: 13 amino acids. V lost 0 bases to trimming and J lost 9 bases, with 12 bases between them. CDR1 and CDR2 (germline): LGHDT, YNNKEL (reference sequence). CDR3 loop: CASSQDTTGSQYF. CDR3 nucleotides: TGTGCCAGCAGCCAAGATACTACAGGGTCGCAGTACTTC.

The sample holds a few counts of this clonotype. This chain links TRBV7-2 with TRBJ2-5; D is undetermined. This CDR3 has 15 residues. The ends were cut back, 2 bases at V and 4 bases at J, with 14 bases in the middle. CDR1 and CDR2 from the germline V gene are SGHTA and FQGNSA. The CDR3, as DNA: TGTGCCAGCAGCTTATCAAGATGGGTGAGAGAGACCCAGTACTTC. Translating gives CASSLSRWVRETQYF.